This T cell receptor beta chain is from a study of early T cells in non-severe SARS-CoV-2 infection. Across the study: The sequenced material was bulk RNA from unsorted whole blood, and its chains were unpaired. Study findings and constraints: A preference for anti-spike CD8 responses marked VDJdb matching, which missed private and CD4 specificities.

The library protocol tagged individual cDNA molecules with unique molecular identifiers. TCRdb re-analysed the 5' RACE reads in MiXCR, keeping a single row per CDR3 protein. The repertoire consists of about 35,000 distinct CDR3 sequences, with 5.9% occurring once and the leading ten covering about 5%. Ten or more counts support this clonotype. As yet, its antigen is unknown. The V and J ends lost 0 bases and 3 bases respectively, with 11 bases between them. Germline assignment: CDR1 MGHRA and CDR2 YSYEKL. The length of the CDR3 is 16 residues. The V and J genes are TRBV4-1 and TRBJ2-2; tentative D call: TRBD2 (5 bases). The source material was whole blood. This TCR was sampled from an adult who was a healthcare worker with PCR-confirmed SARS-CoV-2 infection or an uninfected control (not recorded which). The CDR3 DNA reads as TGCGCCAGCAGCCAAGAGGGCAGCGGATACACCGGGGAGCTGTTTTTT. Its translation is CASSQEGSGYTGELFF.